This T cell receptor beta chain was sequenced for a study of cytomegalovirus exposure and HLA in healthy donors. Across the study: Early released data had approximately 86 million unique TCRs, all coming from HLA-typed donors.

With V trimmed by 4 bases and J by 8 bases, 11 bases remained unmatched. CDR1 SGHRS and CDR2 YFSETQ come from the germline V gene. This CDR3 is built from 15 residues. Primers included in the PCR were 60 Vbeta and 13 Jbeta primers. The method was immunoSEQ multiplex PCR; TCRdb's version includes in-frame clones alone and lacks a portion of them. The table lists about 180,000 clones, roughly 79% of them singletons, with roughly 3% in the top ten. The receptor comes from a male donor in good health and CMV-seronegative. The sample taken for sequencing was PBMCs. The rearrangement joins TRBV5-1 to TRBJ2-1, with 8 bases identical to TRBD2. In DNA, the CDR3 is TGCGCCAGCAGCCGAGCGGGAGAATTTCGCGATGAGCAGTTCTTC. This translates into CASSRAGEFRDEQFF.